This T cell receptor beta chain originates from a study of blood T cells in healthy people across ages. Study-wide points: A conclusive naive versus antigen-experienced comparison was prevented by the unsorted PBMCs.

Primed by a sample-barcoded 5' primer and a J-beta primer mix, a second PCR proceeded for about 6 to 12 cycles. All cDNA molecules were each tagged by a template-switch adaptor with 12 random nucleotides. Every sample produced at least 2.5 million CDR3-containing paired-end reads. TCRdb ran MiXCR on the 5' RACE reads and lists one entry per CDR3 protein. Here the sample spans about 290,000 distinct CDR3 sequences, about 25% being singletons. Points on this clonotype: Its target is not known.

This CDR3 spans 14 amino acids. V was cut by 6 bases and J by 1 base, with 7 bases left in between. Germline V gene sequence: CDR1 SEHNR, CDR2 FQNEAQ (reference sequence). Caucasian, healthy and from Russia, the donors were aged between 6 and 90. The rearrangement links TRBV7-9 to TRBJ2-6, with D uncertain. This TCR derives from a woman in her sixties or seventies in good health. Sequenced: blood. The CDR3 protein is CASSPISGANVLTF. The CDR3 coding sequence is TGTGCCAGCAGTCCGATTTCTGGGGCCAACGTCCTGACTTTC.